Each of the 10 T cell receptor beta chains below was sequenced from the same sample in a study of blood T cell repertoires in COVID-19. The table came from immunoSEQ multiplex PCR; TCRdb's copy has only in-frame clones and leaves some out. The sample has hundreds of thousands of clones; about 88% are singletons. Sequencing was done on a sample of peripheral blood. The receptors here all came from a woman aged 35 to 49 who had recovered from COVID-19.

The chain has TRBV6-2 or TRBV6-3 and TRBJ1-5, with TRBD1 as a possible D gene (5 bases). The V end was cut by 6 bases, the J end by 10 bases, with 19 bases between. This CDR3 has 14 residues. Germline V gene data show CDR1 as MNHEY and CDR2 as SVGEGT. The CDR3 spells CASSLTGTARPQHF. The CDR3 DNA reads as TGTGCCAGCAGCCTAACCGGGACTGCTCGCCCCCAGCATTTT.

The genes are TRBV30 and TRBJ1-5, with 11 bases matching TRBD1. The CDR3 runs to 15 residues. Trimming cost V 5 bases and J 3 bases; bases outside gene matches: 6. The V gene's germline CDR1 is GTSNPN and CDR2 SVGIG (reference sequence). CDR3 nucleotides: TGTGCCTGGGCCGGGACAGGGGGTTTCAATCAGCCCCAGCATTTT. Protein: CAWAGTGGFNQPQHF. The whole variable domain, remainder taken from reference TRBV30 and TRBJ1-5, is SQTIHQWPATLVQPVGSPLSLECTVEGTSNPNLYWYRQAAGRGLQLLFYSVGIGQISSEVPQNLSASRPQDRQFILSSKKLLLSDSGFYLCAWAGTGGFNQPQHFGDGTRLSIL.

The CDR3 sequence is CASSQVFGRANTEAFF. Here the CDR3 DNA reads TGTGCCAGCAGCCAAGTTTTTGGCAGGGCGAACACTGAAGCTTTCTTT. The chain is built from TRBV3-1 (or the pseudogene TRBV3-2) and TRBJ1-1, with D tentatively TRBD1 (5 bases). V was cut by 1 base and J by 1 base, with 13 bases left in between. The CDR3 spans 16 residues. Germline V CDR1 and CDR2: LGHDT, YNNKEL (reference sequence).

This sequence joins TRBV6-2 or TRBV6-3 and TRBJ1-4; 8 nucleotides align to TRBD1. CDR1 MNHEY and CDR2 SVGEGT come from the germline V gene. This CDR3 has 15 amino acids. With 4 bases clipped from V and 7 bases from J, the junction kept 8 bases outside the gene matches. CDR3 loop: CASSFRGQGGEKLFF. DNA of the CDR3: TGTGCCAGCAGTTTTCGCGGACAGGGAGGTGAAAAACTGTTTTTT.

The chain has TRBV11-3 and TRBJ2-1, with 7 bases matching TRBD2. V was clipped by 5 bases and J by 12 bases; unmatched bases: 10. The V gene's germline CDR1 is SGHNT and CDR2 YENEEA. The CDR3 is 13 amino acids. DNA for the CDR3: TGTGCCAGCAGCACAAGGGAGGGGTTCGGGCAGTTCTTC. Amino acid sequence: CASSTREGFGQFF.

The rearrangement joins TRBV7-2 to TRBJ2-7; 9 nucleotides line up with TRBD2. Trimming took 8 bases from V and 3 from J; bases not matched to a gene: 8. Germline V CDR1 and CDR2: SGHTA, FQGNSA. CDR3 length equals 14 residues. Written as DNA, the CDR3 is TGTGCCAGCGGCAATAGCGGGAGTCTCTACGAGCAGTACTTC. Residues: CASGNSGSLYEQYF.

As DNA, the CDR3 is TGTGCCAGCAGCTCCCGACTAGCGGGAGGATACAATGAGCAGTTCTTC. Its translation is CASSSRLAGGYNEQFF. The rearrangement links TRBV7-2 to TRBJ2-1, with 13 bases identical to TRBD2. With V trimmed by 4 bases and J by 4 bases, 4 bases remained unmatched. This CDR3 comprises 16 residues. Germline V gene sequence: CDR1 SGHTA, CDR2 FQGNSA. Full variable domain (missing parts from reference TRBV7-2 and TRBJ2-1): GAGVSQSPSNKVTEKGKDVELRCDPISGHTALYWYRQSLGQGLEFLIYFQGNSAPDKSGLPSDRFSAERTGGSVSTLTIQRTQQEDSAVYLCASSSRLAGGYNEQFFGPGTRLTVL.

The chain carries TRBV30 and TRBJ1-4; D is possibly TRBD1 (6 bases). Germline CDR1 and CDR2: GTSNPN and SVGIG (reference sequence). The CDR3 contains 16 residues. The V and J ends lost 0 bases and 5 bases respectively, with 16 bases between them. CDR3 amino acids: CAWSVQGPGVNEKLFF. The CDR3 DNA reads TGTGCCTGGAGTGTACAGGGTCCCGGCGTCAATGAAAAACTGTTTTTT.

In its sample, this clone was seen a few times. This CDR3 reads CASSSSEVGGRPQHF. The CDR3 region has the DNA TGCGCCAGCAGCTCGTCGGAGGTAGGGGGAAGGCCCCAGCATTTT. The chain joins TRBV4-1 to TRBJ1-5, with D maybe TRBD1 (6 bases). Germline V gene data show CDR1 as MGHRA and CDR2 as YSYEKL. Trimming shortened V by 5 bases and J by 9 bases, and 20 bases separated the two germline ends. This CDR3 region has 15 residues.

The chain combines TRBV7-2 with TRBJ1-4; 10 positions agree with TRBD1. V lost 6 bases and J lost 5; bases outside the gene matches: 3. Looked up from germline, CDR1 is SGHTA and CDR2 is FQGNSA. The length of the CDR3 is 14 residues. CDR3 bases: TGTGCCAGCAGGGGGGACAGGGGAAATGAAAAACTGTTTTTT. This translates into CASRGDRGNEKLFF. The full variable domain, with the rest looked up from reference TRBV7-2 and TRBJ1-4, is GAGVSQSPSNKVTEKGKDVELRCDPISGHTALYWYRQSLGQGLEFLIYFQGNSAPDKSGLPSDRFSAERTGGSVSTLTIQRTQQEDSAVYLCASRGDRGNEKLFFGSGTQLSVL.